The 25 T cell receptor beta chains below were found in one sample sequenced in a study of shared T cell receptors in the human thymus. The protocol was immunoSEQ multiplex PCR, while the TCRdb copy is restricted to in-frame clones and leaves out a portion. The sample contains 540,000 or so clones, around 78% of which appear only once. The data were also submitted as part of a second study, on human thymus T cells.

Material for sequencing was thymocytes. Source of these receptors: a boy less than two years old with a congenital heart defect.

V usage is TRBV7-9 and J usage is TRBJ2-7, with TRBD2 as a possible D gene (6 bases). V was cut by 1 base and J by 2 bases, with 18 bases left in between. The CDR3 length is 17 residues. From germline, CDR1 is SEHNR and CDR2 FQNEAQ (reference sequence). For the CDR3, the DNA is TGTGCCAGCAGCTTAGGGGAGGCCGGGCAGCCTCCCTACGAGCAGTACTTC. It yields the protein CASSLGEAGQPPYEQYF.

This clone appeared once. The J gene is TRBJ2-1, the V gene TRBV13, with 8 bases lining up with TRBD2. This CDR3 comprises 17 residues. Germline CDR1 is PRHDT and CDR2 is FYEKMQ (reference sequence). V lost 1 base and J lost 2; bases outside the gene matches: 7. CDR3 DNA: TGTGCCAGCAGCTTAGATAGGCGGGAGGACCCCTACAATGAGCAGTTCTTC. This gives the protein CASSLDRREDPYNEQFF.

Here the CDR3 DNA reads TGTGCCAGCAAAAGACAGGGGGCTCGGTATGGCTACACCTTC. Its translation is CASKRQGARYGYTF. The J gene is TRBJ1-2, the V gene TRBV2, with 10 nucleotides matching TRBD1. V shed 7 bases and J 5 bases; nucleotides not matched to a gene: 7. CDR3 size: 14 residues. Germline V gene sequence: CDR1 SNHLY, CDR2 FYNNEI.

In the case of this clone: Because it lacks the conserved phenylalanine or tryptophan at the end, this CDR3 is likely a read error. No DNA is shown, since the ends of the CDR3 on it are uncertain; the CDR3 is the one TCRdb lists. The gene calls are TRBV9 and TRBJ2-4; TRBD1 is taken as the D call from the table, unchecked against the DNA. The length of the CDR3 is 11 amino acids, counting both ends. CDR1 is SGDLS and CDR2 is YYNGEE in the germline V gene. The CDR3 loop is CASSTRDSPLP.

The chain couples TRBV4-1 to TRBJ2-1, with 9 nucleotides matching TRBD2. Trimming took 3 bases from V and 5 from J; bases not matched to a gene: 8. Germline CDR1 MGHRA, CDR2 YSYEKL. This CDR3 is 16 amino acids long. The CDR3: CASSHPVAGVNNEQFF. The CDR3 DNA follows: TGCGCCAGCAGCCACCCGGTAGCGGGAGTGAACAATGAGCAGTTCTTC.

This clone occurred once. The CDR3 region is CASSDKRSNEQYF. In nucleotides, the CDR3 is TGCGCCAGCAGTGATAAGCGCAGCAACGAGCAGTACTTC. The chain couples TRBV10-1 to TRBJ2-7; D unclear. The CDR3 spans 13 residues. Per germline, CDR1 WNHNN and CDR2 SYGVQD (reference sequence). Trimming took off 3 bases at V and 5 bases at J, with 11 bases between the two ends.

This clone was observed a few times. A junction end diverges from the germline sequence, so it may reflect a read error. The chain is built from TRBV11-3 and TRBJ2-1; D unclear. The CDR3 has 13 amino acids. CDR1 and CDR2 from the germline V gene are SGHNT and YENEEA. The CDR3 sequence: CASSLPGYDEQFF. In DNA, the CDR3 is TGTGCCAGCAGCTTACCAGGCTACGATGAGCAGTTCTTC.

On this clone itself: An end of the junction differs from the germline gene, which may be a read error. DNA of the CDR3: TGTGCCAGCAGTTTACCCTCCGACGAGCAGTACTTC. Protein product: CASSLPSDEQYF. The J gene is TRBJ2-7, the V gene TRBV27; no reliable D call. Germline V lookup: CDR1 MNHEY, CDR2 SMNVEV (reference sequence). The CDR3 is 12 residues long.

The chain combines TRBV7-9 with TRBJ2-5; 10 bases map to TRBD1. CDR1 and CDR2 (germline): SEHNR, FQNEAQ (reference sequence). Trimming removed 5 bases from V and 5 bases from J; junction bases left unmatched: 8. This CDR3 spans 15 amino acids. Written as DNA, the CDR3 is TGTGCCAGCAGCCGCCCGGACAGGGGGGGGGAGACCCAGTACTTC. This gives the protein CASSRPDRGGETQYF. The whole variable domain, remainder taken from reference TRBV7-9 and TRBJ2-5, is DTGVSQNPRHKITKRGQNVTFRCDPISEHNRLYWYRQTLGQGPEFLTYFQNEAQLEKSRLLSDRFSAERPKGSFSTLEIQRTEQGDSAMYLCASSRPDRGGETQYFGPGTRLLVL.

This clone turned up a few times. The V gene is TRBV27, the J gene TRBJ1-2; 7 nucleotides line up with TRBD1. V gave up 3 bases and J gave up 4 bases; unmatched junction bases: 26. The germline V gene encodes CDR1 MNHEY and CDR2 SMNVEV (reference sequence). This CDR3 has 21 residues. CDR3 amino acids: CASSFHNQWDSKRSPPYGYTF. The CDR3 DNA reads as TGTGCCAGCAGTTTTCACAATCAATGGGACAGCAAAAGGTCCCCACCCTATGGCTACACCTTC.

The chain joins TRBV18 to TRBJ2-1; D unclear. Trimming cost V 2 bases and J 4 bases, with 6 bases left between them. This CDR3 spans 13 amino acids. Germline CDR1 is KGHSH and CDR2 is LQKENI. CDR3 nucleotides: TGTGCCAGCTCACCAGAGACTTACAATGAGCAGTTCTTC. Its translation: CASSPETYNEQFF.

CDR3 sequence reads: CASSLPGQLSYGYTF. Here the CDR3 DNA reads TGTGCCAGCAGCTTACCCGGACAGTTAAGCTATGGCTACACCTTC. The chain uses TRBV11-2 and TRBJ1-2; D perhaps matches TRBD1 (6 bases). The germline V and J ends were trimmed by 2 bases and 4 bases, with 14 bases remaining between them. There are 15 residues in the CDR3. The germline V gene encodes CDR1 SGHAT and CDR2 FQNNGV. Complete variable domain (other parts from reference TRBV11-2 and TRBJ1-2): EAGVAQSPRYKIIEKRQSVAFWCNPISGHATLYWYQQILGQGPKLLIQFQNNGVVDDSQLPKDRFSAERLKGVDSTLKIQPAKLEDSAVYLCASSLPGQLSYGYTFGSGTRLTVV.

The chain carries TRBV9 and TRBJ2-6; 7 bases agree with TRBD2. V was clipped by 4 bases and J by 4 bases; unmatched bases: 14. The CDR3 runs to 18 residues. Germline V gene data show CDR1 as SGDLS and CDR2 as YYNGEE. The DNA of the CDR3 is TGTGCCAGCAGCCGACTAGCAACCATCGGGAAGGGGGCCAACGTCCTGACTTTC. This sequence encodes CASSRLATIGKGANVLTF.

The rearrangement uses TRBV7-9 and TRBJ2-1; D might be TRBD2 (6 bases). V was trimmed by 4 bases and J by 3 bases, leaving 16 bases between them. Germline CDR1 SEHNR, CDR2 FQNEAQ (reference sequence). The CDR3 totals 16 residues. The CDR3 spells CASSSRWRDSYNEQFF. The CDR3 nucleotides are TGTGCCAGCAGCTCTCGCTGGCGGGATAGCTACAATGAGCAGTTCTTC.

The gene calls are TRBV19 and TRBJ2-7; D is unclear. The germline V and J ends were trimmed by 7 bases and 3 bases, with 19 bases remaining between them. This CDR3 has 15 residues. Looked up from germline, CDR1 is LNHDA and CDR2 is SQIVND (reference sequence). The CDR3 DNA follows: TGTGCCAGTATGCCCGACGCTAGACGAAGCTACGAGCAGTACTTC. Its protein product is CASMPDARRSYEQYF.

This clone appeared a few times. J is TRBJ1-2 and V is TRBV4-1; 8 nucleotides line up with TRBD1. In germline, CDR1 is MGHRA, CDR2 YSYEKL. With 0 bases clipped from V and 0 bases from J, the junction kept 3 bases outside the gene matches. This CDR3 is built from 16 residues. As DNA, the CDR3 is TGCGCCAGCAGCCAAGACCCGGACAGGGCTAACTATGGCTACACCTTC. Translation: CASSQDPDRANYGYTF.

The chain combines TRBV7-9 with TRBJ2-7; D perhaps matches TRBD2 (6 bases). CDR3 size: 11 residues. Germline assignment: CDR1 SEHNR and CDR2 FQNEAQ (reference sequence). V was cut by 8 bases and J by 3 bases, with 8 bases left in between. CDR3 nucleotides: TGTGCCAGCGGGGGGATCTACGAGCAGTACTTC. Its protein product is CASGGIYEQYF.

The CDR3 nucleotides are TGTGCCAGCAGTGGACTAGCGGGAGGGATAAAAAACATTCAGTACTTC. Translation: CASSGLAGGIKNIQYF. The V and J genes are TRBV6-6 and TRBJ2-4, with 15 bases identical to TRBD2. CDR3 length: 16 residues. V gave up 5 bases and J gave up 4 bases; unmatched junction bases: 3. Germline CDR1 is MNHNY and CDR2 is SVGAGI (reference sequence).

The chain has TRBV18 and TRBJ2-1, with 7 positions matching TRBD2. Germline lookup yields CDR1 KGHSH and CDR2 LQKENI. The CDR3 contains 15 residues. The J segment lost 0 bases and the V segment lost 4 bases, leaving 3 bases of the junction unmatched. The CDR3 sequence: CASSRRGSSYNEQFF. The CDR3 DNA reads TGTGCCAGCTCACGGCGGGGGAGCTCCTACAATGAGCAGTTCTTC.

This chain uses TRBV6-5 with TRBJ2-7; D possibly corresponds to TRBD2 (6 bases). The germline CDR1 and CDR2 sequences are MNHEY and SVGAGI. The CDR3 spans 13 residues. The germline V and J ends were trimmed by 2 bases and 7 bases, with 12 bases remaining between them. CDR3 nucleotide sequence: TGTGCCAGCAGTTACCGACGAGGAGGGGAGCAGTACTTC. Encoded protein: CASSYRRGGEQYF.

This clone has just a few counts. The J gene is TRBJ2-7, the V gene TRBV28; D gene unclear. V gave up 2 bases and J gave up 0 bases, with 8 bases separating them. This CDR3 spans 14 amino acids. Germline V gene lookup returns CDR1 MDHEN and CDR2 SYDVKM. Here the CDR3 DNA reads TGTGCCAGCAGTTTACTGCTTAGCTCCTACGAGCAGTACTTC. Its translation is CASSLLLSSYEQYF. The full variable domain, in which reference TRBV28 and TRBJ2-7 provide the parts outside the CDR3, is DVKVTQSSRYLVKRTGEKVFLECVQDMDHENMFWYRQDPGLGLRLIYFSYDVKMKEKGDIPEGYSVSREKKERFSLILESASTNQTSMYLCASSLLLSSYEQYFGPGTRLTVT.

V usage is TRBV11-3 and J usage is TRBJ2-2; the D is unclear. In germline, CDR1 is SGHNT, CDR2 YENEEA. The V end lost 0 bases, the J end lost 4 bases, and 18 bases lay between the germline ends. There are 18 residues in the CDR3. The CDR3 region has the DNA TGTGCCAGCAGCTTAGATAGGCTAGGTCAGCCGGGCACCGGGGAGCTGTTTTTT. This codes for CASSLDRLGQPGTGELFF.

In its sample, this clone was seen a few times. This chain uses TRBV15 with TRBJ1-5, with 8 bases identical to TRBD1. V dropped 0 bases and J dropped 2; count of bases not matched to a gene: 6. Per germline, CDR1 LNHNV and CDR2 YYDKDF (reference sequence). The CDR3 has 17 amino acids. The CDR3 is CATSRDWTGWGNQPQHF. Written as DNA, the CDR3 is TGTGCCACCAGCAGAGATTGGACAGGGTGGGGCAATCAGCCCCAGCATTTT.

The chain uses TRBV28 and TRBJ2-5; D might be TRBD2 (6 bases). From germline, CDR1 is MDHEN and CDR2 SYDVKM. Trimming took off 5 bases at V and 2 bases at J, with 12 bases between the two ends. The CDR3 sequence is 14 residues long. The chain's CDR3 is CASSIRGRQETQYF. CDR3 nucleotides: TGTGCCAGCAGTATTCGGGGGAGACAAGAGACCCAGTACTTC.

The chain joins TRBV9 to TRBJ2-1; tentatively, D is TRBD1 (6 bases). Germline V gene data show CDR1 as SGDLS and CDR2 as YYNGEE. This CDR3 has 13 residues. The germline V and J ends were trimmed by 7 bases and 11 bases, with 19 bases remaining between them. The DNA of the CDR3 is TGTGCCAGCGCGCTCCAGGGGAGCGATCAGCAGTTCTTC. Protein product: CASALQGSDQQFF.